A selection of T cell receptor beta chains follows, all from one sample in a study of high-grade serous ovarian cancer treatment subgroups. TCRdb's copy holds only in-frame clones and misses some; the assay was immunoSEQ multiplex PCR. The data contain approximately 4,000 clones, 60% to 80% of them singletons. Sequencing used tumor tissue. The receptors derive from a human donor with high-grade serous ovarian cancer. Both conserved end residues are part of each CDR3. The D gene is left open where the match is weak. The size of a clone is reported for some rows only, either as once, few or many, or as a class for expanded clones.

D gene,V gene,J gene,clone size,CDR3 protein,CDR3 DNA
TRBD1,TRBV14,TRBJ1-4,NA,CASSSDRGEKLFF,TGTGCCAGCAGCTCGGACAGGGGAGAAAAACTGTTTTTT
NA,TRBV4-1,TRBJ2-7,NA,CASSQDGRFDRPPYEQYF,TGCGCCAGCAGCCAAGATGGAAGGTTCGACCGGCCCCCCTACGAGCAGTACTTC
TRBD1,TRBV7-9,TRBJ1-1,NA,CASSQRAGGYEAFF,TGTGCCAGCAGTCAAAGGGCAGGGGGCTATGAAGCTTTCTTT
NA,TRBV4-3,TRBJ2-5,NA,CASSQDTGKETQYF,TGCGCCAGCAGCCAAGACACAGGGAAAGAGACCCAGTACTTC
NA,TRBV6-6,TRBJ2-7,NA,CASGAQGPGYF,TGTGCCAGCGGCGCACAGGGCCCGGGGTACTTC
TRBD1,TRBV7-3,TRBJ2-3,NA,CASSFGTGSPHTDTQYF,TGTGCCAGCAGCTTTGGGACAGGGTCCCCCCACACAGATACGCAGTATTTT
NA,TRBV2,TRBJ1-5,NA,CASSGNNQPQHF,TGTGCCAGCAGTGGAAACAATCAGCCCCAGCATTTT
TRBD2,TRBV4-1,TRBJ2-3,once,CASSRGLSGVSSTDTQYF,TGCGCCAGCAGCCGGGGGCTTAGCGGGGTATCTAGCACAGATACGCAGTATTTT
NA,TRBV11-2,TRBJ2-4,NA,CASSLPGAAAKNIQYF,TGTGCCAGCAGCTTACCGGGGGCTGCGGCCAAAAACATTCAGTACTTC
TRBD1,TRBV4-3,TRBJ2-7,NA,CASSQGGQGGYEQYF,TGCGCCAGCAGCCAGGGGGGACAGGGGGGGTACGAGCAGTACTTC
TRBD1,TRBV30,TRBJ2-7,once,CAWKGTGLIEQYF,TGTGCCTGGAAAGGGACAGGGCTGATCGAGCAGTACTTC
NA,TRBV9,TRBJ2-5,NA,CASSVGPGLETQYF,TGTGCCAGCAGCGTAGGGCCAGGGCTCGAGACCCAGTACTTC
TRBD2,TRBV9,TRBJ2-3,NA,CASSVNHGRADTDTQYF,TGTGCCAGCAGCGTAAATCACGGGAGGGCAGATACAGATACGCAGTATTTT
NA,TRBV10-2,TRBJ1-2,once,CASSASGAGTYGYTF,TGCGCCAGCAGCGCCAGCGGTGCAGGCACCTATGGCTACACCTTC
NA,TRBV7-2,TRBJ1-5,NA,CASSLVSGVNQPQHF,TGTGCCAGCAGCTTAGTATCAGGGGTCAATCAGCCCCAGCATTTT
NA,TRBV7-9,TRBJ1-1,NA,CASSALPGGTEAFF,TGTGCCAGCAGCGCTCTCCCGGGAGGGACTGAAGCTTTCTTT
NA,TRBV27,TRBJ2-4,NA,CASSLGDGTLAKNIQYF,TGTGCCAGCAGTTTAGGAGACGGTACCCTAGCCAAAAACATTCAGTACTTC
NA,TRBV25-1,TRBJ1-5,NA,CASSPGQSNQPQHF,TGTGCCAGCAGCCCGGGCCAAAGCAATCAGCCCCAGCATTTT
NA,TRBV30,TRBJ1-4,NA,CAWSVRGTEKLFF,TGTGCCTGGAGTGTAAGGGGGACTGAAAAACTGTTTTTT
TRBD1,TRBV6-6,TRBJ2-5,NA,CASSTLGGETQYF,TGTGCCAGCAGCACCCTAGGGGGCGAGACCCAGTACTTC
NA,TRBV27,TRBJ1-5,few,CASSAEPSNQPQHF,TGTGCCAGCAGTGCTGAGCCTAGCAATCAGCCCCAGCATTTT
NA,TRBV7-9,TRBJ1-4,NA,CASSLRDNREKLFF,TGTGCCAGCAGCTTAAGGGACAACCGTGAAAAACTGTTTTTT
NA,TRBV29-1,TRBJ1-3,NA,CSVEDGNTIYF,TGCAGCGTTGAGGATGGAAACACCATATATTTT
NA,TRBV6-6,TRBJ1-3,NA,CASRDNSGNTIYF,TGTGCCAGCAGGGACAACTCTGGAAACACCATATATTTT
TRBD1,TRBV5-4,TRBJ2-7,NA,CASSAGDRAAYEQYF,TGTGCCAGCAGCGCAGGGGACAGGGCTGCCTACGAGCAGTACTTC
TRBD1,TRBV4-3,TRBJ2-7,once,CASSQRTGSEQYF,TGCGCCAGCAGCCAACGGACAGGGTCCGAGCAGTACTTC
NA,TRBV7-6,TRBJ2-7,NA,CASSWGSSYEQYF,TGTGCCAGCAGCTGGGGTAGCTCCTACGAGCAGTACTTC
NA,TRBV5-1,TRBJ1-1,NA,CASSSQGNTEAFF,TGCGCCAGCAGTTCCCAGGGGAACACTGAAGCTTTCTTT
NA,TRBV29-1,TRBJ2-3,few,CSAPGWGGQTDTQYF,TGCAGCGCCCCGGGGTGGGGCGGGCAGACAGATACGCAGTATTTT
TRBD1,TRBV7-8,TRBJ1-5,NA,CASSLGQGVNQPQHF,TGTGCCAGCAGCTTAGGACAGGGGGTAAATCAGCCCCAGCATTTT
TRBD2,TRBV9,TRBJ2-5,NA,CASSFRASLSGGETQYF,TGTGCCAGCAGCTTTAGGGCCTCCCTTAGCGGGGGAGAGACCCAGTACTTC
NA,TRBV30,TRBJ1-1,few,CACERNTEAFF,TGTGCCTGTGAAAGGAACACTGAAGCTTTCTTT
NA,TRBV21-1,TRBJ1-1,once,CASSKGQVPNTEAFF,TGTGCCAGCAGCAAAGGCCAGGTCCCGAACACTGAAGCTTTCTTT
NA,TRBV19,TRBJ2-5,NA,CASSPQRRPETQYF,TGTGCCAGTAGTCCCCAACGGCGGCCGGAGACCCAGTACTTC
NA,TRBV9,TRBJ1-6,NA,CASSVVGGLNSPLHF,TGTGCCAGCAGCGTAGTTGGAGGGCTCAATTCACCCCTCCACTTT
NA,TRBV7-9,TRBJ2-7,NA,CASSLVGQRSESYEQYF,TGTGCCAGCAGCTTAGTGGGGCAGAGGAGCGAATCCTACGAGCAGTACTTC
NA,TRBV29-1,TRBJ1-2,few,CSAGGLDSNYGYTF,TGCAGCGCCGGGGGGCTGGACAGCAACTATGGCTACACCTTC
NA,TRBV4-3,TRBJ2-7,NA,CASSHLGQGIGEQYF,TGCGCCAGCAGCCATCTCGGCCAGGGTATAGGCGAGCAGTACTTC
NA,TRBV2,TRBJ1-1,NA,CASSVTGVKAFF,TGTGCCAGCAGTGTAACGGGGGTGAAAGCTTTCTTT
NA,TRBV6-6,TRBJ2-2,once,CASSHTGELFF,TGTGCCAGCAGCCACACCGGGGAGCTGTTTTTT
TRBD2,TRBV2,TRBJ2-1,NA,CASRTGTSSYNEQFF,TGTGCCAGCAGGACCGGGACTAGCTCCTACAATGAGCAGTTCTTC
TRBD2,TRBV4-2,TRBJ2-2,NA,CASSQEGGSGRNTGELFF,TGTGCCAGCAGCCAAGAAGGAGGTAGCGGGAGGAACACCGGGGAGCTGTTTTTT
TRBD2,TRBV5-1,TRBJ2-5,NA,CASSRGLAGMETQYF,TGCGCCAGCAGCAGGGGACTAGCGGGGATGGAGACCCAGTACTTC
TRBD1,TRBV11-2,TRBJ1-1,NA,CASSHTGTGVGEAFF,TGTGCCAGCAGCCATACCGGGACAGGGGTCGGTGAAGCTTTCTTT
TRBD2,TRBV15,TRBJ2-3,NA,CATSRGYSGSTDTQYF,TGTGCCACCAGCAGAGGGTACAGCGGGAGTACAGATACGCAGTATTTT
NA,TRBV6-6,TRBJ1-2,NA,CASTQTPGYGYTF,TGTGCCAGCACCCAGACCCCGGGCTATGGCTACACCTTC
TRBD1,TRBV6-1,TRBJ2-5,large,CASSTLGGETQYF,TGTGCCAGCAGCACCCTAGGGGGCGAGACCCAGTACTTC
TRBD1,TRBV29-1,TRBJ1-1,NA,CSSRQGDTEAFF,TGCAGCTCAAGACAGGGGGACACTGAAGCTTTCTTT
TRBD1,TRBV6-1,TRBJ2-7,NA,CASRVTGGNEQYF,TGTGCCAGCCGTGTGACAGGGGGCAACGAGCAGTACTTC
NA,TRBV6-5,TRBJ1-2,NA,CASRAAQEIYGYTF,TGTGCCAGCAGAGCCGCGCAGGAAATCTATGGCTACACCTTC